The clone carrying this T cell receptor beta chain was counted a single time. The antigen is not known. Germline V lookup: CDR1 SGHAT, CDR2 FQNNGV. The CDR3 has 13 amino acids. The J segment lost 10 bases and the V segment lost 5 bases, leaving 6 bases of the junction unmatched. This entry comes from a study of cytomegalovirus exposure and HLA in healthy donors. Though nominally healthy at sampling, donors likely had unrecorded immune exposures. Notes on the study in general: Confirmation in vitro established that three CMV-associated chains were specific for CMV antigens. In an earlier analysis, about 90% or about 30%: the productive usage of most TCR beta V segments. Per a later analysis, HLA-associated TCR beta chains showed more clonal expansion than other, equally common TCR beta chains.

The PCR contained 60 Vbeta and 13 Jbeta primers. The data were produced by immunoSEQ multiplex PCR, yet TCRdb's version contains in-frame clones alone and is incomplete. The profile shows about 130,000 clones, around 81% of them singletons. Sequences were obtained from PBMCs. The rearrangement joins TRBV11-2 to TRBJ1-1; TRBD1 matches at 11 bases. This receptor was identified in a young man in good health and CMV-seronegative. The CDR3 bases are TGTGCCAGCAGCCCCGGACAGGGGGCGCGAGCTTTCTTT. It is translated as CASSPGQGARAFF.